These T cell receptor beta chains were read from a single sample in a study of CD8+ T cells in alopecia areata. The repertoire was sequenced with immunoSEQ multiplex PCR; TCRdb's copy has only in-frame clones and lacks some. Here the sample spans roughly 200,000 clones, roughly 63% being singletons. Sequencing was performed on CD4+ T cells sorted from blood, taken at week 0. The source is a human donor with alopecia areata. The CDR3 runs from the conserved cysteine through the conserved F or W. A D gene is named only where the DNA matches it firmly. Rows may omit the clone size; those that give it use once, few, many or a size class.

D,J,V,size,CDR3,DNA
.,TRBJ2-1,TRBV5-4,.,CASSVGQYNEQFF,TGTGCCAGCAGCGTCGGTCAATACAATGAGCAGTTCTTC
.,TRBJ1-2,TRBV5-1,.,CASSLNGQVQGGGYTF,TGCGCCAGCAGCCTAAACGGACAAGTACAGGGAGGAGGCTACACCTTC
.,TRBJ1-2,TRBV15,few,CATSRGEEGYTF,TGTGCCACCAGCAGAGGGGAGGAAGGCTACACCTTC
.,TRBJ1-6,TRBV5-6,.,CASKYRNNSPLHF,TGTGCCAGCAAATACCGGAATAATTCACCCCTCCACTTT
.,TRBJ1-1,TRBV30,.,CAGRQKSNTEAFF,TGTGCCGGGCGACAGAAATCGAACACTGAAGCTTTCTTT
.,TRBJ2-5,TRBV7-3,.,CASGRGGPPETQYF,TGTGCCAGCGGAAGGGGGGGCCCACCAGAGACCCAGTACTTC
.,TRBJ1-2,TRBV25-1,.,CASSVAGVSRAYGYTF,TGTGCCAGCAGTGTGGCAGGGGTGAGCAGGGCATATGGCTACACCTTC
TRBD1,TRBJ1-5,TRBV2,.,CASSGTGNSNQPQHF,TGTGCCAGCAGTGGGACAGGGAATAGCAATCAGCCCCAGCATTTT
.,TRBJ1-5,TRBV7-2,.,CASSLWWGENQPQHF,TGTGCCAGCAGCTTATGGTGGGGGGAGAATCAGCCCCAGCATTTT
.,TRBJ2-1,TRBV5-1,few,CASSLQDSYNEQFF,TGCGCCAGCAGCTTACAGGACTCCTACAATGAGCAGTTCTTC
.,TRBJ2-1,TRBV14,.,CASSRTGFRQFF,TGTGCCAGCAGCCGTACAGGGTTTCGGCAGTTCTTC
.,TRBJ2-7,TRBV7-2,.,CASSSASPEQYF,TGTGCCAGCAGCTCGGCGAGCCCCGAGCAGTACTTC
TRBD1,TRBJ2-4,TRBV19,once,CASSDDRARVQYF,TGTGCCAGTAGCGATGACAGGGCGCGAGTTCAGTACTTC
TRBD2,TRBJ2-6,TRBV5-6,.,CASSPGGVVPGANVLTF,TGTGCCAGCAGCCCCGGGGGGGTAGTCCCTGGGGCCAACGTCCTGACTTTC
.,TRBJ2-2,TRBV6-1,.,CASSAKTDTGELFF,TGTGCCAGCAGCGCTAAGACAGACACCGGGGAGCTGTTTTTT
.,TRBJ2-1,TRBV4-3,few,CASSRGELGEQFF,TGCGCCAGCAGCCGGGGGGAATTAGGGGAGCAGTTCTTC
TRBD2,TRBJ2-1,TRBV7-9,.,CASSSWTSGGTEQFF,TGTGCCAGCAGCTCATGGACTAGCGGGGGGACTGAGCAGTTCTTC
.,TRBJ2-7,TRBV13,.,CASSLGSLLGVEQYF,TGTGCCAGCAGCTTAGGATCCCTTCTTGGGGTCGAGCAGTACTTC
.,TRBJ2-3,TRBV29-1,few,CSVGGVGSDTQYF,TGCAGCGTTGGGGGGGTAGGGTCAGATACGCAGTATTTT
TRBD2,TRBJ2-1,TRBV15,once,CATSRDQLAGVGQFF,TGTGCCACCAGCAGAGATCAACTAGCGGGGGTGGGGCAGTTCTTC
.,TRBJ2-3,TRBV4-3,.,CASSRSGRDTQYF,TGCGCCAGCAGCCGTAGCGGTAGAGATACGCAGTATTTT
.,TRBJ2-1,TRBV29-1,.,CSAANNEQFF,TGCAGCGCTGCGAACAATGAGCAGTTCTTC
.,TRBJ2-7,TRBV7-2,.,CASSQSSYEQYF,TGTGCCAGCAGCCAGAGCTCCTACGAGCAGTACTTC
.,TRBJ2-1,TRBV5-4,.,CASSSPGTLNNEQFF,TGTGCCAGCAGCTCGCCCGGGACTCTCAACAATGAGCAGTTCTTC
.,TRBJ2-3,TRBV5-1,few,CASSLGGWADTQYF,TGCGCCAGCAGCTTGGGGGGCTGGGCAGATACGCAGTATTTT
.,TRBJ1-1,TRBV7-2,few,CASSLERGGEAFF,TGTGCCAGCAGCTTAGAAAGGGGAGGTGAAGCTTTCTTT
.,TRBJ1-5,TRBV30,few,CAWSRRGNQPQHF,TGTGCCTGGAGTAGAAGGGGGAATCAGCCCCAGCATTTT
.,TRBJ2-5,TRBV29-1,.,CSVVRQIAETQYF,TGCAGCGTTGTTCGACAGATCGCAGAGACCCAGTACTTC
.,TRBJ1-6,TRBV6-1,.,CASSGEGSPLHF,TGTGCCAGTTCAGGGGAGGGTTCACCCCTCCACTTT
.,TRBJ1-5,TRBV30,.,CAWSTSRLNQPQHF,TGTGCCTGGAGTACGTCCCGACTGAATCAGCCCCAGCATTTT
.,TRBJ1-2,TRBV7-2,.,CASSSNRAYGYTF,TGTGCCAGCAGCTCCAACAGGGCCTATGGCTACACCTTC